A selection of T cell receptor beta chains follows, all from one sample in a study of CXCR3-negative and CXCR3-positive naive CD8 T cells. From the 5' RACE reads, TCRdb lists one entry per CDR3 protein and no DNA. The sample features tens of thousands of distinct CDR3 sequences, with approximately 0.53% in its top ten. Source material: naive CXCR3+ CD8+ T cells from blood. All receptors derive from a human donor in good health. Some clones in this sample may be carry-over from other donors' samples. Both conserved end residues are part of each CDR3.

v_call: TRBV11-1; j_call: TRBJ2-1; cdr3_aa: CASSLSLYNEQFF
v_call: TRBV14; j_call: TRBJ2-3; cdr3_aa: CASSQDVLAGVADTQYF
v_call: TRBV7-9; j_call: TRBJ1-2; cdr3_aa: CASSPLERDGYTF
v_call: TRBV6-5; j_call: TRBJ2-5; cdr3_aa: CASSYAGRETQYF
v_call: TRBV28; j_call: TRBJ2-2; cdr3_aa: CASSPGGAGGELFF
v_call: TRBV7-9; j_call: TRBJ2-7; cdr3_aa: CASSSPGTGGYEQYF
v_call: TRBV27; j_call: TRBJ2-3; cdr3_aa: CASSYPSDTQYF
v_call: TRBV12-3/TRBV12-4; j_call: TRBJ2-7; cdr3_aa: CASSHSSYEQYF
v_call: TRBV28; j_call: TRBJ1-5; cdr3_aa: CASSPGTQYHSNQPQHF
v_call: TRBV7-2; j_call: TRBJ1-2; cdr3_aa: CASSDGQGPYGYTF
v_call: TRBV2; j_call: TRBJ2-7; cdr3_aa: CASREYFSGAVLEQYF
v_call: TRBV29-1; j_call: TRBJ2-1; cdr3_aa: CSVSQGYSYNEQFF
v_call: TRBV29-1; j_call: TRBJ2-1; cdr3_aa: CSVEIGRPAGNEQFF
v_call: TRBV28; j_call: TRBJ1-2; cdr3_aa: CAGSLYPRGNYGYTF
v_call: TRBV15; j_call: TRBJ2-7; cdr3_aa: CATSRTGTAGYEQYF
v_call: TRBV7-9; j_call: TRBJ1-6; cdr3_aa: CASSSWTSYSPLHF
v_call: TRBV7-9; j_call: TRBJ1-1; cdr3_aa: CASSPPGHTEAFF
v_call: TRBV6-2/TRBV6-3; j_call: TRBJ2-1; cdr3_aa: CASSSDWASSYNEQFF
v_call: TRBV20-1; j_call: TRBJ2-7; cdr3_aa: CSARDSQGVYEQYF
v_call: TRBV27; j_call: TRBJ2-3; cdr3_aa: CASSLSGGRTDTQYF
v_call: TRBV21-1; j_call: TRBJ1-6; cdr3_aa: CASSSTGGSDSPLHF
v_call: TRBV29-1; j_call: TRBJ2-5; cdr3_aa: CSVVGGNIQETQYF
v_call: TRBV4-2; j_call: TRBJ2-3; cdr3_aa: CASSHGSTDTQYF
v_call: TRBV4-1; j_call: TRBJ2-1; cdr3_aa: CASSRLLGLRSSYNEQFF
v_call: TRBV19; j_call: TRBJ2-3; cdr3_aa: CASSIQRETDTQYF
v_call: TRBV6-5; j_call: TRBJ1-6; cdr3_aa: CASSYSRTNDSPLHF
v_call: TRBV2; j_call: TRBJ2-3; cdr3_aa: CARQGWRTDTQYF
v_call: TRBV4-3; j_call: TRBJ2-7; cdr3_aa: CASSQGPAGTGNYEQYF
v_call: TRBV7-9; j_call: TRBJ1-4; cdr3_aa: CASGDRGKGTNEKLFF
v_call: TRBV28; j_call: TRBJ1-1; cdr3_aa: CASSLAFGTEAFF
v_call: TRBV20-1; j_call: TRBJ2-7; cdr3_aa: CSASGDSDYEQYF
v_call: TRBV7-3; j_call: TRBJ2-2; cdr3_aa: CASSLSGGGTGELFF
v_call: TRBV7-2; j_call: TRBJ2-3; cdr3_aa: CASSILAGRTDTQYF
v_call: TRBV5-1; j_call: TRBJ2-3; cdr3_aa: CASSSSRGTDTQYF
v_call: TRBV3-1; j_call: TRBJ2-3; cdr3_aa: CASGSGRGGGDTQYF
v_call: TRBV28; j_call: TRBJ1-1; cdr3_aa: CASSPDSEAFF
v_call: TRBV19; j_call: TRBJ2-1; cdr3_aa: CASSILGQGTNEQFF
v_call: TRBV23-1; j_call: TRBJ2-7; cdr3_aa: CASSPEGGYEQYF
v_call: TRBV28; j_call: TRBJ1-5; cdr3_aa: CASSFRVDSNQPQHF
v_call: TRBV19; j_call: TRBJ2-3; cdr3_aa: CASSPDIGTRPDTQYF
v_call: TRBV12-3/TRBV12-4; j_call: TRBJ2-5; cdr3_aa: CASSRTSARETQYF
v_call: TRBV15; j_call: TRBJ2-4; cdr3_aa: CATSSWQGENIQYF
v_call: TRBV20-1; j_call: TRBJ2-7; cdr3_aa: CSARDLRAGSTYEQYF
v_call: TRBV10-3; j_call: TRBJ2-1; cdr3_aa: CAIGWGQGPSSDYNEQFF
v_call: TRBV20-1; j_call: TRBJ2-1; cdr3_aa: CSARSTDRGVMQFF
v_call: TRBV28; j_call: TRBJ2-7; cdr3_aa: CASSSGQEDEQYF
v_call: TRBV10-3; j_call: TRBJ1-2; cdr3_aa: CAISDGGGGGYTF